These T cell receptor beta chains were read from a single sample in a study of Graves' ophthalmopathy and Graves' hyperthyroidism. TCRdb reprocessed the multiplex PCR reads via MiXCR and lists one record per CDR3 protein. The profile shows about 210,000 distinct CDR3 sequences, roughly 29% of them singletons. The specimen was peripheral blood. Receptors were obtained from a man aged 50-59 years with Graves' ophthalmopathy. Each CDR3 is given with its conserved first and last residue. A D gene is named only where the DNA matches it firmly. Not every row has a clone size; where given, it reads once, few, many or a size class.

v_gene: TRBV24-1
abundance: once
d_gene: NA
j_gene: TRBJ2-5
CDR3nt: TGTGCCACCAGTGCTCTGACAGGTCGGGAAGAGACCCAGTACTTC
CDR3aa: CATSALTGREETQYF

v_gene: TRBV29-1
abundance: NA
d_gene: NA
j_gene: TRBJ1-1
CDR3nt: TGCAGCGTTGTGGTAGGCCGGCTCAACACTGAAGCTTTCTTT
CDR3aa: CSVVVGRLNTEAFF

v_gene: TRBV6-1
abundance: NA
d_gene: NA
j_gene: TRBJ1-2
CDR3nt: TGTGCCAGCAGGCGACCCGGGAGTTATGGCTACACCTTC
CDR3aa: CASRRPGSYGYTF

v_gene: TRBV28
abundance: many
d_gene: TRBD2
j_gene: TRBJ2-7
CDR3nt: TGTGCCAGCACCGGACTAGGATGGGGCGAGCAGTACTTC
CDR3aa: CASTGLGWGEQYF

v_gene: TRBV28
abundance: many
d_gene: NA
j_gene: TRBJ2-5
CDR3nt: TGTGCCAGCAGGCCTGACGGGAGCGGGCCGCAGGAAGAGACCCAGTACTTC
CDR3aa: CASRPDGSGPQEETQYF

v_gene: TRBV7-9
abundance: many
d_gene: NA
j_gene: TRBJ2-7
CDR3nt: TGTGCCAGCAGCCCCGTCCCAGCCTCCTACGAGCAGTACTTC
CDR3aa: CASSPVPASYEQYF

v_gene: TRBV20-1
abundance: NA
d_gene: NA
j_gene: TRBJ2-5
CDR3nt: TGCAGTGCTAGAGATAGCAGGGCGGAGGAGACCCAGTACTTC
CDR3aa: CSARDSRAEETQYF

v_gene: TRBV28
abundance: many
d_gene: NA
j_gene: TRBJ1-1
CDR3nt: TGTGCCAGCACCTCCGCGTGGGAGGCGGTGAACACTGAAGCTTTCTTT
CDR3aa: CASTSAWEAVNTEAFF

v_gene: TRBV24-1
abundance: many
d_gene: NA
j_gene: TRBJ2-5
CDR3nt: TGTGCCACCAGTGATTCGCTCGGGGGCAGGGGAGGGACCCAGTACTTC
CDR3aa: CATSDSLGGRGGTQYF

v_gene: TRBV19
abundance: many
d_gene: NA
j_gene: TRBJ2-7
CDR3nt: TGTGCCAGTAGTATAGATCTCGGACAGCCCACTCACGGCGAGCAGTACTTC
CDR3aa: CASSIDLGQPTHGEQYF

v_gene: TRBV27
abundance: few
d_gene: TRBD2
j_gene: TRBJ2-7
CDR3nt: TGTGCCAGCAGCCCTGGACTAGCGGGACGCTACTGGCAGTACTTC
CDR3aa: CASSPGLAGRYWQYF

v_gene: TRBV10-3
abundance: many
d_gene: NA
j_gene: TRBJ2-7
CDR3nt: TGTGCCATCAGCGGGACACTTTCCTACGAGCAGTACTTC
CDR3aa: CAISGTLSYEQYF

v_gene: TRBV7-2
abundance: many
d_gene: NA
j_gene: TRBJ2-7
CDR3nt: TGTGCCAGCAGCCTGGACCCCGCCGCCACAAGCTCCTACGAGCAGTACTTC
CDR3aa: CASSLDPAATSSYEQYF

v_gene: TRBV27
abundance: many
d_gene: TRBD1
j_gene: TRBJ1-5
CDR3nt: TGTGCCAGCAGTTCCACAGGGGGCCCTCGTGGTGGGGCCCAGCATTTT
CDR3aa: CASSSTGGPRGGAQHF

v_gene: TRBV2
abundance: NA
d_gene: NA
j_gene: TRBJ2-7
CDR3nt: TGTGCCAGCAGTGACAGGGCGCACGAGCAGTACTTC
CDR3aa: CASSDRAHEQYF

v_gene: TRBV6-2/TRBV6-3
abundance: NA
d_gene: NA
j_gene: TRBJ1-1
CDR3nt: TGTGCCAGCATTGCGGGCACTGAAGCTTTCTTT
CDR3aa: CASIAGTEAFF

v_gene: TRBV10-3
abundance: NA
d_gene: TRBD2
j_gene: TRBJ2-7
CDR3nt: TGTGCCATCAGTGAAGCGGGGGCAAGGGGCGAGCAGTACTTC
CDR3aa: CAISEAGARGEQYF

v_gene: TRBV19
abundance: many
d_gene: NA
j_gene: TRBJ1-2
CDR3nt: TGTGCCAGCCGCTGGGGGAGGAACTATGGCTACACCTTC
CDR3aa: CASRWGRNYGYTF

v_gene: TRBV30
abundance: many
d_gene: NA
j_gene: TRBJ2-2
CDR3nt: TGTGCCTGGAGTGTACACCTCCTCGGGGTAGCGGAGAACACCGGGGAGCTGTTTTTT
CDR3aa: CAWSVHLLGVAENTGELFF

v_gene: TRBV24-1
abundance: many
d_gene: NA
j_gene: TRBJ2-7
CDR3nt: TGTGCCACCAGTGATTCCTCCGCCTTGAACGAGCAGTACTTC
CDR3aa: CATSDSSALNEQYF

v_gene: TRBV2
abundance: many
d_gene: NA
j_gene: TRBJ1-1
CDR3nt: TGTGCCAGCAGTGAGTCCCCATTGGGTATGAACACTGAAGCTTTCTTT
CDR3aa: CASSESPLGMNTEAFF

v_gene: TRBV3-1
abundance: many
d_gene: NA
j_gene: TRBJ1-1
CDR3nt: TGTGCCAGCAGCCAGGTACCGACGAACACTGAAGCTTTCTTT
CDR3aa: CASSQVPTNTEAFF

v_gene: TRBV5-1
abundance: NA
d_gene: NA
j_gene: TRBJ1-1
CDR3nt: TGCGCCAGCAGCCCTTTTACAGGGTTAGGTACTGAAGCTTTCTTT
CDR3aa: CASSPFTGLGTEAFF

v_gene: TRBV29-1
abundance: many
d_gene: NA
j_gene: TRBJ2-2
CDR3nt: TGCAGCGTTGCCGATCGGGGCAACACCGGGGAGCTGTTTTTT
CDR3aa: CSVADRGNTGELFF

v_gene: TRBV9
abundance: many
d_gene: TRBD1
j_gene: TRBJ1-6
CDR3nt: TGTGCCAGAGACTACCGCTTGGGACAGGGGGCGTTCGGTTCACCCCTCCACTTT
CDR3aa: CARDYRLGQGAFGSPLHF

v_gene: TRBV12-3/TRBV12-4
abundance: once
d_gene: NA
j_gene: TRBJ1-1
CDR3nt: TGTGCCAGCAGCCCATTCGGGTCAGGGAACACTGAAGCTTTCTTT
CDR3aa: CASSPFGSGNTEAFF

v_gene: TRBV28
abundance: many
d_gene: TRBD1
j_gene: TRBJ2-7
CDR3nt: TGTGCCAGCGGTACAGGGGAACACGAGCAGTACTTC
CDR3aa: CASGTGEHEQYF

v_gene: TRBV28
abundance: NA
d_gene: NA
j_gene: TRBJ2-7
CDR3nt: TGTGCCAGCAGTGGGCGGGTCGGGATCCACTACGAGCAGTACTTC
CDR3aa: CASSGRVGIHYEQYF